The 20 T cell receptor beta chains below were found in one sample sequenced in a study of blood T cell repertoires in COVID-19. The protocol was immunoSEQ multiplex PCR, while the TCRdb copy is restricted to in-frame clones and leaves out a portion. The table records about 300,000 clones, around 88% of them present only once. Sequencing input: peripheral blood. All receptors come from a woman in her twenties or thirties with COVID-19, enrolled during active disease.

The table lists this clone with a few counts. The chain employs TRBV6-5 and TRBJ1-2; 7 bases match TRBD1. The V and J ends lost 8 bases and 4 bases, in that order; junction bases with no gene match: 4. CDR3 length: 12 amino acids. CDR1 and CDR2 from the germline V gene are MNHEY and SVGAGI. CDR3 loop: CASWRGLYGYTF. In DNA, the CDR3 is TGTGCCAGCTGGAGGGGGCTCTATGGCTACACCTTC.

The chain joins TRBV4-3 to TRBJ2-3; D is undetermined. Germline lookup yields CDR1 LGHNA and CDR2 YSLEER. Trimming took off 0 bases at V and 4 bases at J, with 8 bases between the two ends. The CDR3 contains 14 residues. The CDR3 protein is CASSQDWPPDTQYF. DNA of the CDR3: TGCGCCAGCAGCCAAGACTGGCCCCCAGATACGCAGTATTTT.

This sequence joins TRBV28 and TRBJ1-1; possible D gene TRBD1, 5 bases. V dropped 4 bases and J dropped 1 base, with 13 bases sitting between them. In germline, CDR1 is MDHEN, CDR2 SYDVKM. CDR3 length: 15 residues. The CDR3 sequence is CASSWRGQANTEAFF. Written as DNA, the CDR3 is TGTGCCAGCAGTTGGAGGGGCCAAGCGAACACTGAAGCTTTCTTT.

This chain joins TRBV10-1 and TRBJ1-1; D is uncertain. The germline V gene has CDR1 WNHNN and CDR2 SYGVQD (reference sequence). Deletions cut 6 bases from V and 1 base from J, with 9 bases between. The CDR3 is 13 amino acids. Here the CDR3 reads CASRRRKNTEAFF. The CDR3 nucleotides are TGCGCCAGCAGGCGGCGAAAGAACACTGAAGCTTTCTTT.

J is TRBJ2-7 and V is TRBV6-2 or TRBV6-3; D remains unclear. Per the germline V gene, CDR1 is MNHEY and CDR2 is SVGEGT. The CDR3 runs 15 residues. Trimming removed 5 bases from V and 3 bases from J, with 17 bases in between. The CDR3 DNA is TGTGCCAGCAGTCCCGCACGATCGAACAGCTACGAGCAGTACTTC. It translates to CASSPARSNSYEQYF.

The V call is TRBV6-5, the J call TRBJ1-2; D is ambiguous. V dropped 6 bases and J dropped 7 bases, with 12 bases sitting between them. The V gene's germline CDR1 is MNHEY and CDR2 SVGAGI. CDR3 length: 12 residues. The CDR3 DNA reads TGTGCCAGCAGAGATAACAGTGGTGGCTACACCTTC. This encodes CASRDNSGGYTF.

The chain combines TRBV7-8 with TRBJ2-7; a weak D match, TRBD2 (5 bases). There are 12 residues in the CDR3. V lost 1 base, J lost 7 bases, and 8 bases lay in between. Germline CDR1 and CDR2: SGHVS and FQNEAQ. CDR3: CASSLDTGEQYF. In nucleotides, the CDR3 is TGTGCCAGCAGCTTAGACACGGGAGAGCAGTACTTC.

The rearrangement joins TRBV5-6 to TRBJ1-1; weak D call: TRBD1 (5 bases). In germline, CDR1 is SGHDT, CDR2 YYEEEE. The V gene lost 6 bases and the J gene lost 0 bases, with 15 bases spanning the gap. CDR3 length: 15 amino acids. The DNA for the CDR3 is TGTGCCAGCACCCCGCGGACACTTATGAACACTGAAGCTTTCTTT. This gives the protein CASTPRTLMNTEAFF.

This chain links TRBV6-5 with TRBJ2-2; no reliable D call. With 6 bases removed from V and 5 bases from J, the gap between germline ends came to 13 bases. CDR3 size: 14 residues. Germline CDR1 reads MNHEY; CDR2 reads SVGAGI. CDR3 amino acids: CASRPRSRTGELFF. DNA for the CDR3: TGTGCCAGCAGGCCCCGGTCCCGGACCGGGGAGCTGTTTTTT.

The rearrangement links TRBV6-5 to TRBJ1-2; a weak D match, TRBD1 (5 bases). Germline V lookup: CDR1 MNHEY, CDR2 SVGAGI. This CDR3 contains 14 residues. V lost 4 bases and J lost 0, with 9 bases in between. The chain's CDR3 is CASSLGGANYGYTF. The DNA for the CDR3 is TGTGCCAGCAGTTTGGGGGGGGCTAACTATGGCTACACCTTC.

This chain links TRBV20-1 with TRBJ1-5; 7 bases match TRBD1. Germline V CDR1 and CDR2: DFQATT, SNEGSKA (reference sequence). This CDR3 spans 15 amino acids. V shed 3 bases, J shed 4 bases, and the junction held 9 bases outside the gene matches. For the CDR3, the DNA is TGCAGTGCTAGTGTTGGGACAGAATCTAATCAGCCCCAGCATTTT. As protein: CSASVGTESNQPQHF.

The chain links TRBV30 to TRBJ1-2, with D possibly being TRBD1 (6 bases). The ends were cut back, 2 bases at V and 6 bases at J, with 13 bases in the middle. Per the germline V gene, CDR1 is GTSNPN and CDR2 is SVGIG (reference sequence). CDR3 length: 13 amino acids. The CDR3 DNA reads TGTGCCTGGAGTTACGGGGGGCCGGATGGCTACACCTTC. Translating gives CAWSYGGPDGYTF.

The gene calls are TRBV19 and TRBJ2-1; TRBD2 is a possible D gene (6 bases). The CDR3 covers 14 residues. Germline-derived CDR1 and CDR2 are LNHDA and SQIVND (reference sequence). V lost 7 bases to trimming and J lost 8 bases, with 18 bases between them. The CDR3 spells CASTKPGVLYEQFF. DNA for the CDR3: TGTGCCAGTACGAAACCGGGGGTATTGTATGAGCAGTTCTTC.

This rearrangement joins TRBV6-5 to TRBJ1-2, with D perhaps matching TRBD1 (6 bases). CDR1 and CDR2 from the germline V gene are MNHEY and SVGAGI. Trimming stripped 7 bases from V and 13 bases from J, with 19 bases between. The CDR3 is 12 amino acids. CDR3 nucleotide sequence: TGTGCCAGCACCACAGGGAGCATGGAGGTCACCTTC. Its protein product is CASTTGSMEVTF.

This sequence joins TRBV5-8 and TRBJ1-2, with 8 positions matching TRBD1. Germline CDR1 reads SGHTS; CDR2 reads YDEGEE. Losses at the gene ends were 4 bases for V and 5 bases for J; bases not matched to a gene: 10. The CDR3 is 15 residues long. CDR3 sequence (DNA): TGTGCCAGCAGCCCTGGGACAGGCTACTCTTATGGCTACACCTTC. Encoded protein: CASSPGTGYSYGYTF.

This chain connects TRBV5-4 to TRBJ2-3, with D perhaps TRBD2 (7 bases). The CDR3 has 14 amino acids. Germline V CDR1 and CDR2: SGHNT, YYREEE (reference sequence). With 4 bases removed from V and 1 base from J, the gap between germline ends came to 10 bases. The CDR3 reads CASSPGGRTDTQYF. In DNA form, the CDR3 reads TGTGCCAGCAGCCCCGGGGGGCGCACAGATACGCAGTATTTT.

The chain combines TRBV24-1 with TRBJ1-2, with TRBD1 matching 9 bases. Germline assignment: CDR1 KGHDR and CDR2 SFDVKD. V was pared by 3 bases and J by 5 bases, with 3 bases of the junction left unmatched. This CDR3 spans 14 amino acids. CDR3 region: CATSDRGQGYGYTF. DNA of the CDR3: TGTGCCACCAGTGATCGGGGACAGGGATATGGCTACACCTTC.

The V gene is TRBV6-6, the J gene TRBJ1-6; D is possibly TRBD1 (6 bases). From germline, CDR1 is MNHNY and CDR2 SVGAGI (reference sequence). The CDR3 has 14 residues. Between the trimmed V and J ends, which lost 4 bases and 3 bases, there was a span of 7 bases. CDR3 sequence (DNA): TGTGCCAGCAGTTGGGACATCTATAATTCACCCCTCCACTTT. Its protein product is CASSWDIYNSPLHF.

The rearrangement joins TRBV28 to TRBJ1-1; D is possibly TRBD1 (6 bases). Germline values: CDR1 MDHEN, CDR2 SYDVKM. CDR3 length: 13 amino acids. Trimming removed 6 bases from V and 11 bases from J, with 19 bases in between. The CDR3: CASSPAPTGNAFF. The CDR3 DNA follows: TGTGCCAGCAGCCCCGCCCCGACAGGTAACGCTTTCTTT.

This rearrangement joins TRBV12-3 or TRBV12-4 to TRBJ1-1; the D is unclear. CDR3 length equals 11 residues. With 5 bases removed from V and 11 bases from J, the gap between germline ends came to 12 bases. CDR3 residues: CASSPGLDAFF. Written as DNA, the CDR3 is TGTGCCAGCAGTCCCGGCCTAGATGCTTTCTTT.